These 20 T cell receptor beta chains were all obtained from the same sample, sequenced in a study of T cell repertoires in cytomegalovirus infection. Each CDR3 protein gets one entry after TCRdb re-called the reads with MiXCR. The sample gives approximately 160,000 distinct CDR3 sequences, approximately 17% of which show up once; approximately 18% is in the top ten. Sequencing used CD8+ T cells from PBMCs. The receptors stem from a human donor in good health (CMV status not recorded). Some clones in this sample may be carry-over from other donors' samples.

The V and J genes are TRBV6-5 and TRBJ2-1; D perhaps matches TRBD1 (6 bases). V was trimmed by 0 bases and J by 7 bases, leaving 16 bases between them. Germline loops: CDR1 MNHEY, CDR2 SVGAGI. The CDR3 is 16 amino acids. CDR3 nucleotides: TGTGCCAGCAGTTACTCGACTGGGGGCCGCTGGAATGAGCAGTTCTTC. This encodes CASSYSTGGRWNEQFF.

This clonotype has a handful of counts. The chain joins TRBV7-8 to TRBJ2-3; unclear D gene. V was cut by 5 bases and J by 5 bases, with 8 bases left in between. The CDR3 extends over 12 amino acids. CDR1 is SGHVS, CDR2 FQNEAQ, per germline. DNA of the CDR3: TGTGCCAGCAGCAATCCGAGAGATACGCAGTATTTT. This encodes CASSNPRDTQYF.

This rearrangement joins TRBV7-9 to TRBJ2-1; TRBD2 matches 8 bases. The germline CDR1 and CDR2 sequences are SEHNR and FQNEAQ (reference sequence). Trimming took 5 bases from V and 4 from J; bases not matched to a gene: 10. The CDR3 loop spans 16 amino acids. In DNA, the CDR3 is TGTGCCAGCAGCCGTGATCGGGAGGGCCCTTACAATGAGCAGTTCTTC. This encodes CASSRDREGPYNEQFF.

This clonotype has a count of ten or more. The gene calls are TRBV12-3 or TRBV12-4 and TRBJ2-1; 11 bases are a match to TRBD2. The CDR3 has 17 amino acids. V shed 2 bases, J shed 1 base, and the junction held 4 bases outside the gene matches. The CDR3 is CASSLLAGGLSYNEQFF. The DNA for the CDR3 is TGTGCCAGCAGTTTATTAGCGGGAGGGCTATCCTACAATGAGCAGTTCTTC.

This clonotype was counted between two and nine times. This sequence joins TRBV12-3 or TRBV12-4 and TRBJ2-1; no definite D call. CDR3 length: 12 residues. Trimming took off 7 bases at V and 10 bases at J, with 14 bases between the two ends. CDR3 bases: TGTGCCAGCACCCTCGGAGCTCTGGAGCAGTTCTTC. Its translation: CASTLGALEQFF.

This chain links TRBV7-9 with TRBJ1-1, with 11 bases lining up with TRBD1. This CDR3 is 15 amino acids long. The V gene end was trimmed by 5 bases and the J gene end by 5 bases; junction bases not matched to a gene: 7. Looked up from germline, CDR1 is SEHNR and CDR2 is FQNEAQ (reference sequence). The CDR3, as DNA: TGTGCCAGCAGCCACGGACAGGGGGCGGGGACTGAAGCTTTCTTT. Translated: CASSHGQGAGTEAFF.

This clonotype has just one count. This may be a read error, as it is one base from a much larger clone. This chain links TRBV7-2 with TRBJ1-1; D is uncertain. CDR1 and CDR2 from the germline V gene are SGHTA and FQGNSA. The CDR3 covers 14 residues. CDR3 DNA: TGTGCCTGCAGCTCAGATAGTATGAACACTGAAGCTTTCTTT. As protein: CACSSDSMNTEAFF.

The chain recombines TRBV20-1 with TRBJ1-2; the D is unclear. Germline CDR1 DFQATT, CDR2 SNEGSKA (reference sequence). The CDR3 consists of 14 residues. V was shortened by 6 bases and J by 4 bases, with 18 bases between the two germline ends. The CDR3 nucleotides read TGCAGTGCCTACCTTTCGACCAATCCCTATGGCTACACCTTC. Translated: CSAYLSTNPYGYTF.

This clonotype has only a few counts. The J gene is TRBJ1-2, the V gene TRBV7-8, with D hard to call. The CDR3 has 12 amino acids. V gave up 2 bases and J gave up 8 bases, with 9 bases separating them. Germline-derived CDR1 and CDR2 are SGHVS and FQNEAQ. CDR3 amino acids: CASSLNFDGYTF. The CDR3 DNA follows: TGTGCCAGCAGCTTAAACTTCGACGGCTACACCTTC.

This clonotype was seen at least ten times. V gene TRBV7-2 combines with J gene TRBJ2-1; D is possibly TRBD2 (6 bases). The V and J ends lost 5 bases and 0 bases respectively, with 17 bases between them. This CDR3 spans 17 amino acids. Germline CDR1 SGHTA, CDR2 FQGNSA. The DNA of the CDR3 is TGTGCCAGCAGCAGAGGAGGGTGGGCTAGCTCCTACAATGAGCAGTTCTTC. Translated, it gives CASSRGGWASSYNEQFF.

In its sample, this clonotype was seen a few times. The chain links TRBV7-2 to TRBJ2-1; weak D call: TRBD2 (6 bases). Looked up from germline, CDR1 is SGHTA and CDR2 is FQGNSA. Between the trimmed V and J ends, which lost 4 bases and 7 bases, there was a span of 26 bases. The CDR3 extends over 18 amino acids. CDR3: CASSSNRVSGFGGNEQFF. CDR3 in DNA: TGTGCCAGCAGCTCAAACCGGGTATCGGGGTTTGGAGGGAATGAGCAGTTCTTC.

The sample holds a few counts of this clonotype. The gene calls are TRBV6-2 or TRBV6-3 and TRBJ2-2; 11 nucleotides agree with TRBD1. CDR3 length: 15 amino acids. J lost 7 bases, V lost 4 bases, and 5 bases had no gene match. Germline assignment: CDR1 MNHEY and CDR2 SVGEGT. CDR3 sequence reads: CASSSGQGAVGELFF. For the CDR3, the DNA is TGTGCCAGCAGTTCCGGACAGGGGGCGGTCGGGGAGCTGTTTTTT.

The CDR3 nucleotides read TGTGCCAGCAGCCCCGGGACAGCAACTAATGAAAAACTGTTTTTT. Amino acid sequence: CASSPGTATNEKLFF. The chain links TRBV7-2 to TRBJ1-4; 7 nucleotides agree with TRBD1. J was trimmed by 0 bases and V by 5 bases; bases with no gene match: 3. The CDR3 spans 15 residues. Germline CDR1 is SGHTA and CDR2 is FQGNSA.

The genes are TRBV7-9 and TRBJ2-2; the match to TRBD2 covers 7 bases. The CDR3 runs to 17 residues. V shed 3 bases and J 1 base; nucleotides not matched to a gene: 8. CDR1 and CDR2 from the germline V gene are SEHNR and FQNEAQ (reference sequence). Here the CDR3 reads CASSFRTGGMNTGELFF. The CDR3 DNA follows: TGTGCCAGCAGCTTTCGGACGGGGGGAATGAACACCGGGGAGCTGTTTTTT.

This sequence joins TRBV29-1 and TRBJ2-1, with 13 bases fitting TRBD2. Germline V lookup: CDR1 SQVTM, CDR2 ANQGSEA. The CDR3 loop spans 17 amino acids. After removal of 3 bases from V and 1 base from J, the junction contained 6 bases not matched to a gene. CDR3 coding DNA: TGCAGCGTTGAGGGACTAGCGGGGAAACAATCCTACAATGAGCAGTTCTTC. It encodes CSVEGLAGKQSYNEQFF.

The chain couples TRBV20-1 to TRBJ2-1; 9 bases line up with TRBD1. V lost 6 bases, J lost 5 bases, and 8 bases stayed unmatched. CDR3 length: 14 residues. The germline gives CDR1 DFQATT, CDR2 SNEGSKA (reference sequence). In DNA, the CDR3 is TGCAGTGCGCCCGGGACAGGGTGGGACAATGAGCAGTTCTTC. Amino acids: CSAPGTGWDNEQFF.

The chain combines TRBV7-8 with TRBJ2-1; possibly TRBD1 for D (6 bases). Germline V gives CDR1 SGHVS, CDR2 FQNEAQ. V lost 6 bases and J 8 bases, leaving 23 bases between the germline ends. The CDR3 sequence is 16 residues long. CDR3 DNA: TGTGCCAGCAGTTTTCTCAGGGGACCCCTTCTGGATGAGCAGTTCTTC. Protein sequence: CASSFLRGPLLDEQFF. The complete variable domain, with remaining parts taken from reference TRBV7-8 and TRBJ2-1, reads GAGVSQSPRYKVAKRGQDVALRCDPISGHVSLFWYQQALGQGPEFLTYFQNEAQLDKSGLPSDRFFAERPEGSVSTLKIQRTQQEDSAVYLCASSFLRGPLLDEQFFGPGTRLTVL.

The V call is TRBV10-3, the J call TRBJ2-3; TRBD2 agrees at 9 bases. The CDR3 sequence is 14 residues long. J gave up 2 bases and V 6 bases, and 3 bases lay outside the gene matches. Germline CDR1 reads ENHRY; CDR2 reads SYGVKD. The CDR3 DNA sequence: TGTGCCATCAGGGGGACTAGCCCCACAGATACGCAGTATTTT. Its protein is CAIRGTSPTDTQYF.

The V and J genes are TRBV28 and TRBJ1-2; 10 nucleotides match TRBD1. This CDR3 contains 14 residues. Germline values: CDR1 MDHEN, CDR2 SYDVKM. V was clipped by 5 bases and J by 6 bases; unmatched bases: 6. The CDR3 here is CASSNRGTGDGYTF. The CDR3 DNA reads as TGTGCCAGCAGTAATAGAGGGACAGGGGATGGCTACACCTTC.

The V and J genes are TRBV6-5 and TRBJ1-2; 10 positions match TRBD1. After removal of 4 bases from V and 2 bases from J, the junction contained 7 bases not matched to a gene. The CDR3 has 16 amino acids. CDR1 is MNHEY, CDR2 SVGAGI, per germline. As DNA, the CDR3 is TGTGCCAGCAGTTCAACCGGGACAGGGGCCAACTATGGCTACACCTTC. It codes for CASSSTGTGANYGYTF.